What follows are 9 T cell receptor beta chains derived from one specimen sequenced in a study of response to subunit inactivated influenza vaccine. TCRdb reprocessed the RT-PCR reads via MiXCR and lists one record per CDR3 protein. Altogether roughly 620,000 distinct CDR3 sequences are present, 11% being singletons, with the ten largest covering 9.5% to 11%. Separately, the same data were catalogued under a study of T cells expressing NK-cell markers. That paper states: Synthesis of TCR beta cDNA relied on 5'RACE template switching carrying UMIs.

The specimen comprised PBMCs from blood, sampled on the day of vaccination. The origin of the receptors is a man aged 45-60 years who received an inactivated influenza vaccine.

The CDR3 DNA follows: TGTGCCTGGAACGGACAGGGGGCTCGGGAAGCTTTCTTT. Its protein is CAWNGQGAREAFF. The rearrangement links TRBV30 to TRBJ1-1; TRBD1 agrees at 11 bases. The germline V gene encodes CDR1 GTSNPN and CDR2 SVGIG (reference sequence). V gave up 4 bases and J gave up 8 bases; unmatched junction bases: 6. The CDR3 has 13 residues.

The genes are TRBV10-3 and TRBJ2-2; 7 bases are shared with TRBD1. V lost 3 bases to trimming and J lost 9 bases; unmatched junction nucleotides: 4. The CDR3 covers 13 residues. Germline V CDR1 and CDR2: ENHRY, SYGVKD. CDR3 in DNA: TGTGCCATCAGTGATTACAGGGGTCGGGAGCTGTTTTTT. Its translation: CAISDYRGRELFF.

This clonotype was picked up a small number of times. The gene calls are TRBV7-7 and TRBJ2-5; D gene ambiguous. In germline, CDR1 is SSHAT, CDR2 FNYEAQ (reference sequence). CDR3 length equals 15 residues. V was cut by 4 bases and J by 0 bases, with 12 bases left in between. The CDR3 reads CASSSTGKDQETQYF. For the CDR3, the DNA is TGTGCCAGCAGCTCCACCGGCAAGGACCAAGAGACCCAGTACTTC.

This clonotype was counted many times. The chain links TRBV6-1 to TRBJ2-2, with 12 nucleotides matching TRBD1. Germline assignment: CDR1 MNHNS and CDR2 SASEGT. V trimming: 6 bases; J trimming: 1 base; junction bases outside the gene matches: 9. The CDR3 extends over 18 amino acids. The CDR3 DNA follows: TGTGCCAGCAGACCCGGGACAGGGGGCGCGGGGAACACCGGGGAGCTGTTTTTT. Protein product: CASRPGTGGAGNTGELFF.

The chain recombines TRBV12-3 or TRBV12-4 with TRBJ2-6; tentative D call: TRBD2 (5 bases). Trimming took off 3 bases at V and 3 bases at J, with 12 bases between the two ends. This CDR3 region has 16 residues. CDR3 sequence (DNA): TGTGCCAGCAGTTTCGGGATTGAGGGTGGGGCCAACGTCCTGACTTTC. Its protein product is CASSFGIEGGANVLTF.

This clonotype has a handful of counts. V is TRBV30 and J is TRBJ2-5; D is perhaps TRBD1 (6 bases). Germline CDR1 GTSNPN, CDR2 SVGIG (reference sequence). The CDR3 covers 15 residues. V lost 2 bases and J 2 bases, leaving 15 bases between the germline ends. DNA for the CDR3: TGTGCCTGGAGTATACCGTCGGGACAACAAGAGACCCAGTACTTC. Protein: CAWSIPSGQQETQYF.

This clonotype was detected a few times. The CDR3 nucleotides read TGCAGCGTCCGCGGGACAGGGGTTTACAATGAGCAGTTCTTC. Translation gives CSVRGTGVYNEQFF. The rearrangement joins TRBV29-1 to TRBJ2-1, with 10 bases fitting TRBD1. The length of the CDR3 is 14 residues. CDR1 is SQVTM and CDR2 is ANQGSEA in the germline V gene. Trimming at V came to 6 bases and at J to 4 bases, leaving 6 bases not matched to a gene.

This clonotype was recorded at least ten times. The CDR3 sequence is CASSYSAGGSYGYTF. The CDR3 coding sequence is TGTGCCAGCAGTTACTCGGCAGGGGGTTCCTATGGCTACACCTTC. The chain couples TRBV6-5 to TRBJ1-2; 7 bases map to TRBD1. J lost 4 bases, V lost 0 bases, and 5 bases had no gene match. The CDR3 length is 15 residues. Germline V gives CDR1 MNHEY, CDR2 SVGAGI.

This chain's CDR3 is CASSRGQGIPGELFF. The CDR3 DNA reads as TGTGCCAGCAGCCGAGGACAGGGTATCCCCGGGGAGCTGTTTTTT. This rearrangement joins TRBV3-1 to TRBJ2-2, with 8 bases aligning to TRBD1. Germline V gives CDR1 LGHDT, CDR2 YNNKEL (reference sequence). Trimming removed 4 bases from V and 6 bases from J; junction bases left unmatched: 7. The CDR3 covers 15 residues.